Shown below are 26 T cell receptor beta chains from a single sample sequenced in a study of control samples from healthy donors and cancer patients. Some clones are missing from TCRdb's copy, which holds only in-frame ones; the method was immunoSEQ multiplex PCR. In the table there are about 170,000 clones, roughly 95% of which are singletons. Source material: blood. These receptors originate from a woman in her fifties or sixties in good health.

J is TRBJ2-3 and V is TRBV9; D gene unclear. The germline V gene has CDR1 SGDLS and CDR2 YYNGEE. V lost 0 bases and J lost 5, with 13 bases in between. CDR3 size: 15 residues. This CDR3 is CASSVVGNPGDTQYF. CDR3 nucleotide sequence: TGTGCCAGCAGCGTAGTCGGTAATCCGGGAGATACGCAGTATTTT.

The chain is built from TRBV29-1 and TRBJ2-7; possible D gene TRBD2, 7 bases. V lost 5 bases to trimming and J lost 5 bases, with 16 bases between them. Germline assignment: CDR1 SQVTM and CDR2 ANQGSEA. This CDR3 region has 13 residues. CDR3 coding DNA: TGCAGCGTTAGGGGGGAGGGGAGGGACGAGCAGTACTTC. This sequence encodes CSVRGEGRDEQYF.

The chain carries TRBV2 and TRBJ1-2; TRBD1 might be the D (6 bases). The germline CDR1 and CDR2 sequences are SNHLY and FYNNEI. Trimming stripped 10 bases from V and 7 bases from J, with 19 bases between. This CDR3 contains 13 residues. Written as DNA, the CDR3 is TGTGCCAACAAGGGGGGACAAGGGACTGGCTACACCTTC. It is translated as CANKGGQGTGYTF.

The V and J genes are TRBV7-2 and TRBJ2-7, with 11 nucleotides matching TRBD2. Trimming took 1 base from V and 6 from J; bases not matched to a gene: 11. Germline V CDR1 and CDR2: SGHTA, FQGNSA. This CDR3 has 17 amino acids. The CDR3 DNA reads TGTGCCAGCAGCTTAGTTCCACCAACTAGCGGGGGTTCCGAGCAGTACTTC. It specifies CASSLVPPTSGGSEQYF. Looking up the rest from reference TRBV7-2 and TRBJ2-7 gives the full variable domain: GAGVSQSPSNKVTEKGKDVELRCDPISGHTALYWYRQSLGQGLEFLIYFQGNSAPDKSGLPSDRFSAERTGGSVSTLTIQRTQQEDSAVYLCASSLVPPTSGGSEQYFGPGTRLTVT.

This rearrangement joins TRBV7-6 to TRBJ2-2, with D perhaps matching TRBD2 (7 bases). Germline V gene sequence: CDR1 SGHVS, CDR2 FNYEAQ. The V and J ends lost 5 bases and 7 bases respectively, with 23 bases between them. The CDR3 consists of 17 residues. The CDR3 region is CASSLRGGETSHGELFF. CDR3 coding DNA: TGTGCCAGCAGCCTAAGAGGGGGGGAGACTAGCCACGGGGAGCTGTTTTTT. Full variable domain (outside the CDR3, taken from reference TRBV7-6 and TRBJ2-2): GAGVSQSPRYKVTKRGQDVALRCDPISGHVSLYWYRQALGQGPEFLTYFNYEAQQDKSGLPNDRFSAERPEGSISTLTIQRTEQRDSAMYRCASSLRGGETSHGELFFGEGSRLTVL.

The chain joins TRBV5-1 to TRBJ2-2, with D perhaps TRBD2 (6 bases). The germline gives CDR1 SGHRS, CDR2 YFSETQ. The CDR3 covers 16 residues. V was shortened by 0 bases and J by 0 bases, with 9 bases between the two germline ends. In nucleotides, the CDR3 is TGCGCCAGCAGCTTGGGGGGGACTGCGAACACCGGGGAGCTGTTTTTT. This translates into CASSLGGTANTGELFF.

This clone was found a few times. In DNA form, the CDR3 reads TGTGCCAGCAGCTACGAGGGGAGCTACGAGCAGTACTTC. Its translation is CASSYEGSYEQYF. The chain is built from TRBV11-2 and TRBJ2-7, with D perhaps matching TRBD1 or TRBD2 (5 bases each). CDR1 is SGHAT, CDR2 FQNNGV, per germline. V lost 4 bases, J lost 3 bases, and 10 bases lay in between. The CDR3 is made up of 13 amino acids.

The chain uses TRBV5-1 and TRBJ2-7; D is tentatively TRBD1 or TRBD2 (6 bases each). Germline V gene lookup returns CDR1 SGHRS and CDR2 YFSETQ. This CDR3 spans 15 amino acids. V dropped 4 bases and J dropped 5 bases, with 19 bases sitting between them. Here the CDR3 DNA reads TGCGCCAGCAGCCGAGAGGGGGGCACCGGCGACGAGCAGTACTTC. This codes for CASSREGGTGDEQYF. Complete variable domain (other parts from reference TRBV5-1 and TRBJ2-7): KAGVTQTPRYLIKTRGQQVTLSCSPISGHRSVSWYQQTPGQGLQFLFEYFSETQRNKGNFPGRFSGRQFSNSRSEMNVSTLELGDSALYLCASSREGGTGDEQYFGPGTRLTVT.

The genes are TRBV5-4 and TRBJ2-7, with 9 nucleotides matching TRBD2. With V trimmed by 4 bases and J by 4 bases, 12 bases remained unmatched. Germline CDR1 and CDR2: SGHNT and YYREEE (reference sequence). This CDR3 contains 16 residues. The CDR3 nucleotides are TGTGCCAGCAGCAACCTCCTAGGCGGGGGGGCATACGAGCAGTACTTC. Translating gives CASSNLLGGGAYEQYF.

V gene TRBV12-3 or TRBV12-4 combines with J gene TRBJ1-2; no firm D call. The CDR3 consists of 12 residues. V lost 6 bases to trimming and J lost 4 bases, with 9 bases between them. This CDR3 is CASSRTFYGYTF. As DNA, the CDR3 is TGTGCCAGCAGCAGAACTTTCTATGGCTACACCTTC.

This clone occurred a few times. The chain uses TRBV12-3 or TRBV12-4 and TRBJ1-3; D call uncertain. The CDR3 loop spans 12 amino acids. Trimming shortened V by 2 bases and J by 7 bases, and 6 bases separated the two germline ends. DNA of the CDR3: TGTGCCAGCAGTTTAACGGAGAACACCATATATTTT. Protein: CASSLTENTIYF.

The chain joins TRBV9 to TRBJ2-5; 11 nucleotides agree with TRBD2. CDR3 length: 15 residues. In germline, CDR1 is SGDLS, CDR2 YYNGEE. V was pared by 5 bases and J by 1 base, with 4 bases of the junction left unmatched. The CDR3 DNA reads TGTGCCAGCAGACGTAGCGGGGGGGCCCAAGAGACCCAGTACTTC. This sequence encodes CASRRSGGAQETQYF.

The J gene is TRBJ2-7, the V gene TRBV13; the D gene could be TRBD1 or TRBD2 (6 bases each). The CDR3 has 15 amino acids. V gave up 2 bases and J gave up 5 bases, with 16 bases separating them. Germline CDR1 is PRHDT and CDR2 is FYEKMQ (reference sequence). The chain's CDR3 is CASSLRSRGLNEQYF. The CDR3 coding sequence is TGTGCCAGCAGCTTACGATCACGGGGGCTCAACGAGCAGTACTTC.

This rearrangement joins TRBV9 to TRBJ2-2; 7 bases are shared with TRBD1. The V gene end was trimmed by 3 bases and the J gene end by 3 bases; junction bases not matched to a gene: 14. The CDR3 totals 18 residues. The germline V gene encodes CDR1 SGDLS and CDR2 YYNGEE. CDR3 coding DNA: TGTGCCAGCAGCGCTAGGCCGGGACAGCCGAGAGACACCGGGGAGCTGTTTTTT. Amino acids: CASSARPGQPRDTGELFF.

On this clone itself: This CDR3 is also generated by other DNA sequences in the sample. The CDR3 sequence: CAWSPDRGSYGYTF. CDR3 nucleotide sequence: TGTGCCTGGAGCCCGGACAGGGGCTCCTATGGCTACACCTTC. The chain combines TRBV30 with TRBJ1-2, with 9 positions matching TRBD1. Germline V CDR1 and CDR2: GTSNPN, SVGIG (reference sequence). Unmatched junction bases numbered 6, after V lost 3 bases and J lost 4 bases. This CDR3 spans 14 amino acids.

The V gene is TRBV5-4, the J gene TRBJ2-5; D is uncertain. Germline CDR1 and CDR2: SGHNT and YYREEE (reference sequence). Trimming stripped 0 bases from V and 7 bases from J, with 4 bases between. This CDR3 is 11 amino acids long. This CDR3 is CASSLGGTQYF. DNA for the CDR3: TGTGCCAGCAGCTTGGGCGGGACCCAGTACTTC.

This chain connects TRBV7-9 to TRBJ1-6; D perhaps matches TRBD1 (5 bases). Per the germline V gene, CDR1 is SEHNR and CDR2 is FQNEAQ (reference sequence). Trimming took 1 base from V and 9 from J, leaving 13 bases between them. The CDR3 covers 15 residues. The CDR3 coding sequence is TGTGCCAGCAGCTTAGAACGAGGGGTGATTTCACCCCTCCACTTT. It specifies CASSLERGVISPLHF.

V gene TRBV4-1 combines with J gene TRBJ1-1, with a weak D call TRBD1 (6 bases). V was trimmed by 0 bases and J by 5 bases, leaving 13 bases between them. The length of the CDR3 is 15 residues. Germline-derived CDR1 and CDR2 are MGHRA and YSYEKL. The CDR3 spells CASSQDRWDNTEAFF. The CDR3 DNA is TGCGCCAGCAGCCAAGATAGGTGGGACAATACTGAAGCTTTCTTT.

This clone was recorded only once. The chain links TRBV4-1 to TRBJ2-5; TRBD2 matches 7 bases. Germline CDR1 reads MGHRA; CDR2 reads YSYEKL. The trim removed 1 base at V and 7 bases at J, leaving 9 bases unmatched. This CDR3 has 15 residues. CDR3 protein: CASSQVLVAGVTQYF. The CDR3 DNA follows: TGCGCCAGCAGCCAAGTCCTTGTTGCGGGGGTGACCCAGTACTTC.

This chain joins TRBV10-3 and TRBJ1-2, with D uncertain. Germline CDR1 is ENHRY and CDR2 is SYGVKD. V was clipped by 0 bases and J by 4 bases, with 15 bases between them. This CDR3 contains 16 residues. Here the CDR3 DNA reads TGTGCCATCAGTGAGTCGCGGGCCCAACGGGGCTATGGCTACACCTTC. Protein: CAISESRAQRGYGYTF.

The chain combines TRBV5-1 with TRBJ2-5, with 7 positions matching TRBD2. The CDR3 extends over 15 amino acids. Trimming took 0 bases from V and 3 from J; bases not matched to a gene: 5. CDR1 is SGHRS, CDR2 YFSETQ, per germline. Here the CDR3 reads CASSLAPGGEETQYF. As DNA, the CDR3 is TGCGCCAGCAGCTTGGCCCCTGGGGGGGAAGAGACCCAGTACTTC.

The rearrangement uses TRBV18 and TRBJ1-5, with D unresolved. There are 13 residues in the CDR3. The germline CDR1 and CDR2 sequences are KGHSH and LQKENI. Trimming left V 7 bases short and J 0 bases short, with 7 bases between. Here the CDR3 reads CASCPSSNQPQHF. The CDR3 DNA reads TGTGCCAGCTGCCCCAGTAGCAATCAGCCCCAGCATTTT.

V and J are TRBV5-6 and TRBJ1-2, with 8 bases identical to TRBD1. The CDR3 sequence is 14 residues long. V lost 0 bases to trimming and J lost 7 bases; unmatched junction nucleotides: 5. The germline gives CDR1 SGHDT, CDR2 YYEEEE. Here the CDR3 DNA reads TGTGCCAGCAGCTTGGACCAGGGGGCCGGTGGCTACACCTTC. Translating gives CASSLDQGAGGYTF.

The gene calls are TRBV7-7 and TRBJ2-5, with D hard to call. Trimming shortened V by 5 bases and J by 0 bases, and 13 bases separated the two germline ends. The CDR3 consists of 15 residues. Germline loops: CDR1 SSHAT, CDR2 FNYEAQ (reference sequence). The CDR3 DNA sequence: TGTGCCAGCAGCCTAAGCTATCAGCACCAAGAGACCCAGTACTTC. This gives the protein CASSLSYQHQETQYF.

The chain combines TRBV7-3 with TRBJ2-2; 7 bases are a match to TRBD1. This CDR3 contains 15 residues. The trim removed 5 bases at V and 4 bases at J, leaving 7 bases unmatched. Germline-derived CDR1 and CDR2 are SGHTA and FQGTGA. CDR3 bases: TGTGCCAGCAGCCAATGGGACAGCGCCACCGGGGAGCTGTTTTTT. This gives the protein CASSQWDSATGELFF.

The genes are TRBV27 and TRBJ1-5, with unresolved D. Germline V gene lookup returns CDR1 MNHEY and CDR2 SMNVEV (reference sequence). V was shortened by 6 bases and J by 5 bases, with 11 bases between the two germline ends. The CDR3 has 13 amino acids. CDR3 coding DNA: TGTGCCAGCAGCGCCCGGTGGGATCAGCCCCAGCATTTT. Its protein is CASSARWDQPQHF.